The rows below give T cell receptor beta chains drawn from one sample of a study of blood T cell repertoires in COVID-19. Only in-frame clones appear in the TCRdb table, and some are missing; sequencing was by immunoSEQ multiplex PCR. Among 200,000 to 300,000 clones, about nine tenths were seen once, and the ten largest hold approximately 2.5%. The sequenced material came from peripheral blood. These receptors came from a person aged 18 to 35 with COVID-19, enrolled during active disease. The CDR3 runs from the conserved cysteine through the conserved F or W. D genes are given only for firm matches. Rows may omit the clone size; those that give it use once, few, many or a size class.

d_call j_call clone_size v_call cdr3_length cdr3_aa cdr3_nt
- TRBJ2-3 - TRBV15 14 CATSPRGSTDTQYF TGTGCCACCAGCCCTAGGGGCAGCACAGATACGCAGTATTTT
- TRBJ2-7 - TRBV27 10 CASGRNEQYF TGTGCCAGCGGGAGAAACGAGCAGTACTTC
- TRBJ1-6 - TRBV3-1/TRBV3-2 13 CASSQEGSGPLHF TGTGCCAGCAGCCAGGAGGGGAGCGGTCCCCTCCACTTT
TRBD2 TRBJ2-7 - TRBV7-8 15 CASSLGVSGANEQYF TGTGCCAGCAGCTTAGGAGTTAGCGGGGCCAACGAGCAGTACTTC
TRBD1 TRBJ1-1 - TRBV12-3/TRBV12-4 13 CASRPTGGDLAFF TGTGCCAGCAGACCGACAGGGGGCGATCTGGCTTTCTTT
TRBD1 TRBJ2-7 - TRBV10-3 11 CASRGTDEQYF TGTGCCTCCAGGGGGACAGACGAGCAGTACTTC
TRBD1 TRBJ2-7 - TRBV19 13 CASRGTGYYEQYF TGTGCCAGTAGGGGGACAGGCTACTACGAGCAGTACTTC
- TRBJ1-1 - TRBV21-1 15 CASSTRAQLGAEAFF TGTGCCAGCAGCACCAGGGCCCAACTTGGCGCTGAAGCTTTCTTT
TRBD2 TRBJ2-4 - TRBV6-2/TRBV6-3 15 CASSYDLAGKNIQYF TGTGCCAGCAGTTACGACCTAGCGGGAAAAAACATTCAGTACTTC
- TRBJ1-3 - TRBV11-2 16 CASSSLQGRSGNTIYF TGTGCCAGCAGCTCCTTACAGGGCCGCTCTGGAAACACCATATATTTT
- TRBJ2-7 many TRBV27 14 CASSLVARSYEQYF TGTGCCAGCAGTTTAGTAGCACGCTCCTACGAGCAGTACTTC
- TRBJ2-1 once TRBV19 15 CASSIVGGRGNEQFF TGTGCCAGTAGTATAGTAGGGGGTAGGGGGAATGAGCAGTTCTTC
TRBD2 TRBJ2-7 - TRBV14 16 CASSQVRLAGAHEQYF TGTGCCAGCAGCCAAGTCCGCCTAGCGGGAGCCCACGAGCAGTACTTC
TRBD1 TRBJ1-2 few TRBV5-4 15 CASSRTGGAPAGYTF TGTGCCAGCAGCCGGACAGGGGGCGCGCCGGCGGGCTACACCTTC
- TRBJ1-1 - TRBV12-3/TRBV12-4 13 CASSNRVSTEAFF TGTGCCAGCAGTAACAGGGTTAGCACTGAAGCTTTCTTT
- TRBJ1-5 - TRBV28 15 CASSLIRGGNQPQHF TGTGCCAGCAGTCTTATCAGGGGTGGCAATCAGCCCCAGCATTTT
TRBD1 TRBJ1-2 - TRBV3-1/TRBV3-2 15 CASSRQVQGAVGYTF TGTGCCAGCAGCAGACAGGTACAGGGGGCAGTGGGCTACACCTTC
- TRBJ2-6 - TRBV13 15 CASSLVFGGANVLTF TGTGCCAGCAGCTTAGTTTTCGGTGGGGCCAACGTCCTGACTTTC
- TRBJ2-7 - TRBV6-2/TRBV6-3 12 CASSYSRDSQYF TGTGCCAGCAGTTATTCCCGGGACTCGCAGTACTTC
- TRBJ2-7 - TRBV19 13 CASSPGHRYEQYF TGTGCCAGTAGTCCAGGACACCGCTACGAGCAGTACTTC
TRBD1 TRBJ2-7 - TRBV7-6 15 CASSSGTGGIYEQYF TGTGCCAGCAGCTCCGGGACAGGGGGCATTTACGAGCAGTACTTC
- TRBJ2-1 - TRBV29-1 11 CSVPLNNEQFF TGCAGCGTCCCACTTAACAATGAGCAGTTCTTC
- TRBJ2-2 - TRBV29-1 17 CSVEVTGVAVNTGELFF TGCAGCGTTGAGGTCACAGGGGTAGCGGTTAACACCGGGGAGCTGTTTTTT
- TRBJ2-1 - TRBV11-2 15 CASSQRQASYNEQFF TGTGCCAGCAGCCAACGACAGGCCTCCTACAATGAGCAGTTCTTC
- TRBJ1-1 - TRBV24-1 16 CATSDFPGHQNTEAFF TGTGCCACCAGTGATTTCCCGGGACATCAGAACACTGAAGCTTTCTTT
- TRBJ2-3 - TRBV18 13 CASSPPNGDTQYF TGTGCCAGCTCACCACCGAACGGGGATACGCAGTATTTT
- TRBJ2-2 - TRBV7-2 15 CASSPTRAGTGELFF TGTGCCAGCAGCCCAACCAGGGCTGGAACCGGGGAGCTGTTTTTT
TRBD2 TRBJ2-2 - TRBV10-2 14 CASTVRGGSGELFF TGCGCCAGCACTGTCCGGGGGGGATCCGGGGAGCTGTTTTTT
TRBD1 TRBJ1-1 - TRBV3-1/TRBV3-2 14 CASGSRDRGFEAFF TGTGCCAGCGGGTCCCGGGACAGGGGATTTGAAGCTTTCTTT
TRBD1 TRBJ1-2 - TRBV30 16 CAWSVRRGRMDYGYTF TGTGCCTGGAGTGTACGGAGGGGGCGGATGGACTATGGCTACACCTTC
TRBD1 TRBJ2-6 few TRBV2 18 CASSDPGQKGSGANVLTF TGTGCCAGCAGTGATCCGGGACAGAAGGGCTCCGGGGCCAACGTCCTGACTTTC
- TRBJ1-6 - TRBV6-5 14 CASSYDRNNSPLHF TGTGCCAGCAGTTACGACAGAAATAATTCACCCCTCCACTTT
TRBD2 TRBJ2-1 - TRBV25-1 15 CASSETSVAFNEQFF TGTGCCAGCAGTGAGACTAGCGTCGCATTCAATGAGCAGTTCTTC
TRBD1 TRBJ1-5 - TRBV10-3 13 CATHRGLNQPQHF TGTGCCACCCACAGGGGACTCAATCAGCCCCAGCATTTT
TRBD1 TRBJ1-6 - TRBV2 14 CASRLDRGLGPLHF TGTGCCAGCAGGCTGGACAGGGGTTTAGGGCCCCTCCACTTT
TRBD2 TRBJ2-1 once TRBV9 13 CASSESGANEQFF TGTGCCAGCAGTGAAAGCGGGGCCAATGAGCAGTTCTTC
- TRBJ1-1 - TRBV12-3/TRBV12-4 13 CASSLSPNTEAFF TGTGCCAGCAGTTTAAGCCCCAACACTGAAGCTTTCTTT
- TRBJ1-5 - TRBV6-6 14 CASNRQARDQPQHF TGTGCCAGCAACCGACAAGCGAGGGATCAGCCCCAGCATTTT
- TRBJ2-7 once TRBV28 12 CASMYREYEQYF TGTGCCAGCATGTACAGGGAATACGAGCAGTACTTC
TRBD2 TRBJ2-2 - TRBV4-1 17 CASSQDILAGASGELFF TGCGCCAGCAGCCAAGATATCCTAGCGGGAGCATCCGGGGAGCTGTTTTTT
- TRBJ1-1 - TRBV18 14 CASSPKGEDTEAFF TGTGCCAGCTCACCAAAGGGGGAAGACACTGAAGCTTTCTTT
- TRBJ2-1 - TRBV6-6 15 CASSSDRRPYNEQFF TGTGCCAGCAGCTCAGACAGGAGACCATACAATGAGCAGTTCTTC
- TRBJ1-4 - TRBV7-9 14 CASSFVATNEKLFF TGTGCCAGCAGCTTTGTTGCGACTAATGAAAAACTGTTTTTT
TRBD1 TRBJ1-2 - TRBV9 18 CASSVPRTGTVLAEGYTF TGTGCCAGCAGCGTACCCCGGACAGGAACTGTGTTAGCGGAAGGCTACACCTTC
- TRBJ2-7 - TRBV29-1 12 CSALDNHYEQYF TGCAGCGCCCTCGACAACCACTACGAGCAGTACTTC
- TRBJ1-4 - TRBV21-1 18 CASSKWAGWGRANEKLFF TGTGCCAGCAGCAAATGGGCCGGGTGGGGCAGGGCTAATGAAAAACTGTTTTTT
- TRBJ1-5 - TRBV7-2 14 CASSFGQSNQPQHF TGTGCCAGCAGCTTCGGACAGAGCAATCAGCCCCAGCATTTT
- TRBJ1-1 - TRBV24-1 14 CATSDLHRSTEAFF TGTGCCACCAGTGATTTGCACCGGAGCACTGAAGCTTTCTTT
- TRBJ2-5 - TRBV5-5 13 CASSSRQQETQYF TGTGCCAGCAGCTCCCGACAGCAAGAGACCCAGTACTTC
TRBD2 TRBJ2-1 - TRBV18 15 CASSPQGLAVNEQFF TGTGCCAGCTCACCACAGGGACTAGCGGTGAATGAGCAGTTCTTC
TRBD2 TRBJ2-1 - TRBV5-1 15 CASSLGGLAGPEQFF TGCGCCAGCAGCTTAGGCGGACTAGCGGGACCTGAGCAGTTCTTC
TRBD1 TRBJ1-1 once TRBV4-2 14 CASSYTGTGTEAFF TGTGCCAGCAGCTACACCGGGACAGGGACTGAAGCTTTCTTT
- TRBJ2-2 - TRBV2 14 CASSLDRNTGELFF TGTGCCAGCAGTCTAGACCGTAACACCGGGGAGCTGTTTTTT
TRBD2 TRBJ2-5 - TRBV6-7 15 CASSECASGRETQYF TGTGCCAGCAGCGAATGCGCTAGCGGGAGAGAGACCCAGTACTTC
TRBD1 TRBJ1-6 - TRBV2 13 CASSTGVNSPLHF TGTGCCAGCAGCACAGGGGTCAATTCACCCCTCCACTTT
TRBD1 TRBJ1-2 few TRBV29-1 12 CSVEGYRGGYTF TGCAGCGTTGAAGGTTACAGGGGTGGCTACACCTTC
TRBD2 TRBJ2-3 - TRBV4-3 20 CASSQEPPGLAGGFTDTQYF TGCGCCAGCAGCCAAGAGCCCCCGGGACTAGCGGGAGGGTTCACAGATACGCAGTATTTT